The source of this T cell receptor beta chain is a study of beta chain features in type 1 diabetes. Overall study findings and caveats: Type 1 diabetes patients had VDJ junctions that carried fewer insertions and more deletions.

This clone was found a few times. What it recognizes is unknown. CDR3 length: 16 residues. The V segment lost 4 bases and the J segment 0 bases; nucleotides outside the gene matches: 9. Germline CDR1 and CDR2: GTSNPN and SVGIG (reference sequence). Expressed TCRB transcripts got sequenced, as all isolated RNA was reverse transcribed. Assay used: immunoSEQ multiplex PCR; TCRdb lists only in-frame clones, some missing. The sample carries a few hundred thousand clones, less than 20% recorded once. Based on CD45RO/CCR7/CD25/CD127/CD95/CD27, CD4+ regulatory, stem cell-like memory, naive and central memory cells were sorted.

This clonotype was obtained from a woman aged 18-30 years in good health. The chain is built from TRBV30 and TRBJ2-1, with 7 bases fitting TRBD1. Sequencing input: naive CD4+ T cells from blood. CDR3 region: CAWTPNRGGSYNEQFF. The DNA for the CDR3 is TGTGCCTGGACCCCAAACAGGGGCGGCTCCTACAATGAGCAGTTCTTC.